This TCR beta chain was recovered during a study of cytomegalovirus exposure and HLA in healthy donors. Across the whole study: The same platform used for the roughly 600 first-cohort repertoires was also used for the 95 to 150 validation repertoires, as a later analysis reported.

Regarding the study as a whole: Among TCR beta chains, those listed as cytomegalovirus-associated numbered over 150. In vitro work confirmed that a few CMV-associated chains recognize CMV antigens.

The CDR3 extends over 15 amino acids. Germline V lookup: CDR1 MDHEN, CDR2 SYDVKM. V dropped 10 bases and J dropped 1; count of bases not matched to a gene: 10. With respect to this clone: Its antigen remains unknown.

The data were produced by immunoSEQ multiplex PCR, yet TCRdb's version contains in-frame clones alone and is incomplete. Counted here are about 240,000 clones, more than 75% occurring once; the ten biggest clones make up around 1.3%. The chain carries TRBV28 and TRBJ2-7; 10 positions agree with TRBD2. The TCR originated in a young woman in good health and CMV-seropositive. The sequencing sample was made of PBMCs. The CDR3 bases are TGTGCCACATTCCCTAGCGGGAGTGTGTCCTACGAGCAGTACTTC. It encodes CATFPSGSVSYEQYF.